Listed here are 23 T cell receptor beta chains from one sample, sequenced in a study of shared clonotypes between healthy human individuals. Only in-frame clones appear in the TCRdb table, and some are missing; sequencing was by immunoSEQ multiplex PCR. The table lists over a million clones, approximately 96% of them singletons. Specimen: naive CD4+ T cells sorted from blood. Subset in this sample: CD45RA+ positively selected. The receptors were sampled from a man in his thirties or forties in good health.

This rearrangement joins TRBV20-1 to TRBJ2-3; D uncertain. The CDR3 consists of 10 residues. CDR1 and CDR2 from the germline V gene are DFQATT and SNEGSKA (reference sequence). Trimming cost V 4 bases and J 5 bases, with 4 bases left between them. CDR3 region: CSATVDTQYF. CDR3 in DNA: TGCAGTGCTACAGTAGATACGCAGTATTTT.

This chain joins TRBV19 and TRBJ2-7, with D possibly being TRBD2 (5 bases). The CDR3 is 13 amino acids. V was clipped by 3 bases and J by 3 bases, with 9 bases between them. Germline V CDR1 and CDR2: LNHDA, SQIVND (reference sequence). CDR3 loop: CASSIFEGYEQYF. In DNA, the CDR3 is TGTGCCAGTAGTATCTTTGAGGGCTACGAGCAGTACTTC.

The count of this clone is one. The genes are TRBV28 and TRBJ1-5; the D is unclear. CDR3 size: 14 residues. Per germline, CDR1 MDHEN and CDR2 SYDVKM. The V end lost 5 bases, the J end lost 4 bases, and 12 bases lay between the germline ends. CDR3 sequence reads: CASSTTGRNQPQHF. Written as DNA, the CDR3 is TGTGCCAGCAGTACGACGGGAAGAAATCAGCCCCAGCATTTT.

J is TRBJ1-1 and V is TRBV2, with D unresolved. Trimming left V 3 bases short and J 12 bases short, with 11 bases between. Germline CDR1 SNHLY, CDR2 FYNNEI. The CDR3 runs to 11 residues. CDR3 bases: TGTGCCAGCAGTGACCGGGCTCAAACTTTCTTT. Residues: CASSDRAQTFF.

The sample holds one count of this clone. The V and J genes are TRBV6-5 and TRBJ2-7; D is possibly TRBD1 or TRBD2 (5 bases each). V dropped 2 bases and J dropped 3 bases, with 14 bases sitting between them. Per germline, CDR1 MNHEY and CDR2 SVGAGI. CDR3 size: 15 residues. CDR3 sequence reads: CASSYAVGGFYEQYF. As DNA, the CDR3 is TGTGCCAGCAGTTACGCAGTTGGGGGTTTCTACGAGCAGTACTTC.

The V gene is TRBV7-9, the J gene TRBJ1-2, with TRBD1 matching over 8 bases. Germline CDR1 and CDR2: SEHNR and FQNEAQ (reference sequence). V lost 3 bases and J lost 7; bases outside the gene matches: 1. This CDR3 region has 12 residues. This chain's CDR3 is CASSFTGGGYTF. CDR3 nucleotides: TGTGCCAGCAGCTTTACAGGGGGTGGCTACACCTTC. The full variable domain, in which reference TRBV7-9 and TRBJ1-2 provide the parts outside the CDR3, is DTGVSQNPRHKITKRGQNVTFRCDPISEHNRLYWYRQTLGQGPEFLTYFQNEAQLEKSRLLSDRFSAERPKGSFSTLEIQRTEQGDSAMYLCASSFTGGGYTFGSGTRLTVV.

This clone was detected once. The rearrangement joins TRBV28 to TRBJ1-4; 7 positions match TRBD1. Germline V CDR1 and CDR2: MDHEN, SYDVKM. This CDR3 comprises 19 residues. V dropped 6 bases and J dropped 4; count of bases not matched to a gene: 20. The CDR3 DNA is TGTGCCAGCAGCCCCAGCCTGGGGAGGGGGCGGAAAAGTAATGAAAAACTGTTTTTT. It encodes CASSPSLGRGRKSNEKLFF.

In nucleotides, the CDR3 is TGTGCCAGTAGGTCACAGGGGGCGCGGGAGACCCAGTACTTC. Amino acid sequence: CASRSQGARETQYF. V is TRBV19 and J is TRBJ2-5; 9 bases match TRBD1. V dropped 6 bases and J dropped 5; count of bases not matched to a gene: 7. Germline CDR1 reads LNHDA; CDR2 reads SQIVND (reference sequence). The CDR3 consists of 14 residues.

The rearrangement joins TRBV28 to TRBJ2-7; 8 bases fit TRBD1. The trim removed 6 bases at V and 3 bases at J, leaving 4 bases unmatched. The CDR3 loop spans 13 amino acids. Per germline, CDR1 MDHEN and CDR2 SYDVKM. The CDR3 DNA reads as TGTGCCAGCAGCGAAGGACAGGGCTACGAGCAGTACTTC. The encoded protein is CASSEGQGYEQYF. Variable domain in full (rest from reference TRBV28 and TRBJ2-7): DVKVTQSSRYLVKRTGEKVFLECVQDMDHENMFWYRQDPGLGLRLIYFSYDVKMKEKGDIPEGYSVSREKKERFSLILESASTNQTSMYLCASSEGQGYEQYFGPGTRLTVT.

The rearrangement joins TRBV5-1 to TRBJ1-2, with TRBD1 identical over 8 bases. From germline, CDR1 is SGHRS and CDR2 YFSETQ. The CDR3 runs 14 residues. V dropped 6 bases and J dropped 6; count of bases not matched to a gene: 10. The CDR3 bases are TGCGCCAGCACGGAGCAGGGGGCGTCGAATGGCTACACCTTC. Translation: CASTEQGASNGYTF.

The V gene is TRBV10-3, the J gene TRBJ2-1, with 8 bases fitting TRBD1. With V trimmed by 2 bases and J by 7 bases, 4 bases remained unmatched. CDR1 is ENHRY, CDR2 SYGVKD, per germline. The length of the CDR3 is 14 residues. CDR3: CAISEVTGGNEQFF. CDR3 coding DNA: TGTGCCATCAGTGAGGTAACAGGGGGAAATGAGCAGTTCTTC.

This chain joins TRBV5-1 and TRBJ1-2; 8 nucleotides match TRBD1. The CDR3 length is 14 residues. After removal of 4 bases from V and 5 bases from J, the junction contained 7 bases not matched to a gene. From germline, CDR1 is SGHRS and CDR2 YFSETQ. DNA of the CDR3: TGCGCCAGCAGCCCGGGGGACAGGAGTTATGGCTACACCTTC. Its translation: CASSPGDRSYGYTF.

The V call is TRBV6-1, the J call TRBJ1-3; the D gene is possibly TRBD1 (5 bases). The CDR3 spans 13 residues. Trimming shortened V by 7 bases and J by 6 bases, and 13 bases separated the two germline ends. Germline V CDR1 and CDR2: MNHNS, SASEGT. CDR3 DNA: TGTGCCAGCAACCGCGCAGGGATAAACACCATATATTTT. This codes for CASNRAGINTIYF.

The V call is TRBV9, the J call TRBJ2-2; 7 bases agree with TRBD1. V was clipped by 0 bases and J by 0 bases; unmatched bases: 5. This CDR3 is 17 amino acids long. Germline-derived CDR1 and CDR2 are SGDLS and YYNGEE. The CDR3 is CASSVVDTGANTGELFF. Here the CDR3 DNA reads TGTGCCAGCAGCGTAGTCGATACAGGGGCGAACACCGGGGAGCTGTTTTTT.

This chain joins TRBV5-6 and TRBJ2-7; no reliable D call. Deletions cut 3 bases from V and 3 bases from J, with 13 bases between. Germline assignment: CDR1 SGHDT and CDR2 YYEEEE. The CDR3 contains 14 residues. For the CDR3, the DNA is TGTGCCAGCAGCTACGCCGGGCGGATCTACGAGCAGTACTTC. Amino acid sequence: CASSYAGRIYEQYF.

The chain links TRBV5-6 to TRBJ2-3, with D hard to call. V was shortened by 4 bases and J by 6 bases, with 18 bases between the two germline ends. The CDR3 runs to 15 residues. The germline gives CDR1 SGHDT, CDR2 YYEEEE. The CDR3 protein is CASSLKTWYVDTQYF. The CDR3 DNA follows: TGTGCCAGCAGCCTGAAGACATGGTATGTGGATACGCAGTATTTT.

The chain has TRBV19 and TRBJ1-5; TRBD1 matches at 7 bases. Per germline, CDR1 LNHDA and CDR2 SQIVND (reference sequence). This CDR3 contains 14 residues. Trimming removed 5 bases from V and 4 bases from J; junction bases left unmatched: 5. The CDR3 here is CASSFRTGNQPQHF. As DNA, the CDR3 is TGTGCCAGTAGTTTTCGGACAGGTAATCAGCCCCAGCATTTT.

This clone was counted between two and nine times. The chain joins TRBV29-1 to TRBJ2-3; weak D call: TRBD2 (5 bases). Germline V gene data show CDR1 as SQVTM and CDR2 as ANQGSEA. Trimming removed 4 bases from V and 2 bases from J, with 10 bases in between. The CDR3 spans 13 residues. The CDR3 loop reads CSVGGLYTDTQYF. The CDR3 DNA sequence: TGCAGCGTTGGTGGACTTTACACAGATACGCAGTATTTT.

This clone was seen just once. V gene TRBV11-2 combines with J gene TRBJ2-5; D not certain. The CDR3 sequence is 17 residues long. Trimming left V 3 bases short and J 3 bases short, with 20 bases between. The germline gives CDR1 SGHAT, CDR2 FQNNGV. CDR3 sequence: CASSFTTGRRSKETQYF. As DNA, the CDR3 is TGTGCCAGCAGCTTTACCACCGGACGGAGATCTAAAGAGACCCAGTACTTC.

Comment on this clone: The same CDR3 is also encoded by other DNA sequences in this sample. The V call is TRBV18, the J call TRBJ2-5; D remains ambiguous. Per germline, CDR1 KGHSH and CDR2 LQKENI. The CDR3 length is 12 residues. Trimming pared 3 bases from V and 4 bases from J, leaving 6 bases between. The CDR3 is CASSPTGETQYF. The CDR3 DNA reads as TGTGCCAGCTCACCGACTGGAGAGACCCAGTACTTC. The variable domain in full, with the rest retrieved from reference TRBV18 and TRBJ2-5, is NAGVMQNPRHLVRRRGQEARLRCSPMKGHSHVYWYRQLPEEGLKFMVYLQKENIIDESGMPKERFSAEFPKEGPSILRIQQVVRGDSAAYFCASSPTGETQYFGPGTRLLVL.

The chain joins TRBV15 to TRBJ1-5; D gene uncertain. CDR3 length: 14 residues. V was shortened by 5 bases and J by 4 bases, with 12 bases between the two germline ends. CDR1 and CDR2 from the germline V gene are LNHNV and YYDKDF (reference sequence). CDR3 amino acids: CATSDNSLNQPQHF. The CDR3 DNA sequence: TGTGCCACCAGCGACAACAGTTTAAATCAGCCCCAGCATTTT.

This chain uses TRBV11-2 with TRBJ2-7; TRBD2 matches at 7 bases. The CDR3 runs to 14 residues. Germline V CDR1 and CDR2: SGHAT, FQNNGV. The junction had 6 bases not matched to a gene; V was cut back by 1 base and J by 6 bases. CDR3 nucleotide sequence: TGTGCCAGCAGCTTAGCGGGGGGAGGGGTCGAGCAGTACTTC. Protein product: CASSLAGGGVEQYF.

V gene TRBV6-6 combines with J gene TRBJ1-3; 10 bases align to TRBD1. The V and J ends lost 4 bases and 9 bases, in that order; junction bases with no gene match: 9. CDR3 length: 15 amino acids. Germline V gene lookup returns CDR1 MNHNY and CDR2 SVGAGI (reference sequence). The CDR3 DNA reads as TGTGCCAGCAGTTCAACGGGACAGGGGAGGGGCACCATATATTTT. Translating gives CASSSTGQGRGTIYF.